The clone carrying this T cell receptor beta chain was detected a few times. Its antigen is undetermined. This sample is drawn from a study of blood T cells in healthy people across ages. CDR1 is LNHNV, CDR2 YYDKDF, per germline (reference sequence). This CDR3 contains 15 residues. Trimming removed 0 bases at V and 0 bases at J, with 9 bases between. Primed by a sample-barcoded 5' primer and a J-beta primer mix, a second PCR proceeded for about 7 to 12 cycles. TCRdb re-called the 5' RACE reads through MiXCR, storing one row per CDR3 protein. This sample has 600,000 to 1,000,000 distinct CDR3 sequences, with 20% to 25% found just once. Whole-study results and caveats: It was the long-lived donors that had more naive CD4+ cells and higher diversity than aged donors. Since the PBMCs were unsorted, naive and antigen-experienced cells could not be conclusively compared.

These data are also associated with another study on T cells of mothers and their children. That work adds: Donation came from three healthy Caucasian mothers together with their six children.

The sequenced sample was blood. The V call is TRBV15, the J call TRBJ2-7; D ambiguous. The TCR comes from a boy aged 5-17 years in good health. As DNA, the CDR3 is TGTGCCACCAGCAGAGATGGTGGCAGCTCCTACGAGCAGTACTTC. Translating gives CATSRDGGSSYEQYF. Variable domain in full (rest from reference TRBV15 and TRBJ2-7): DAMVIQNPRYQVTQFGKPVTLSCSQTLNHNVMYWYQQKSSQAPKLLFHYYDKDFNNEADTPDNFQSRRPNTSFCFLDIRSPGLGDTAMYLCATSRDGGSSYEQYFGPGTRLTVT.